These 29 T cell receptor beta chains were sequenced from one sample in a study of T cells in Graves' hyperthyroidism and ophthalmopathy. Using RNA transcripts as the source, TCR beta CDR3 regions were amplified. A first-round RT-PCR of the TCR CDR3 used the HTBI primer set. TCRdb used MiXCR to reprocess the multiplex PCR reads, holding one entry per CDR3 protein. Found here are hundreds of thousands of distinct CDR3 sequences, around 15% of them singletons; the top ten hold approximately 4.2%. The specimen sequenced was blood. The receptors here all came from a woman in her 40s with Graves' ophthalmopathy.

This clonotype came up a few times. V usage is TRBV5-1 and J usage is TRBJ2-4; 7 bases match TRBD1. Germline CDR1 and CDR2: SGHRS and YFSETQ. V was clipped by 3 bases and J by 8 bases; unmatched bases: 11. There are 15 residues in the CDR3. In DNA, the CDR3 is TGCGCCAGCAGCTCGGCCGGGACAGCCCGGGACATTCAGTACTTC. This translates into CASSSAGTARDIQYF.

This clonotype has ten or more counts. The gene calls are TRBV28 and TRBJ1-2; 7 bases agree with TRBD1. Germline V gene lookup returns CDR1 MDHEN and CDR2 SYDVKM. The CDR3 has 14 residues. Trimming removed 8 bases from V and 2 bases from J; junction bases left unmatched: 8. The CDR3: CASFPGQANYGYTF. The CDR3, as DNA: TGTGCCAGCTTCCCAGGACAGGCCAACTATGGCTACACCTTC.

The chain combines TRBV11-2 with TRBJ2-2; the D is unclear. Germline CDR1 SGHAT, CDR2 FQNNGV. With 5 bases removed from V and 2 bases from J, the gap between germline ends came to 9 bases. CDR3 length equals 14 residues. CDR3: CASSQNTNTGELFF. In DNA form, the CDR3 reads TGTGCCAGCAGCCAGAATACAAACACCGGGGAGCTGTTTTTT.

The genes are TRBV19 and TRBJ1-2, with D maybe TRBD1 (5 bases). The V end was cut by 1 base, the J end by 3 bases, with 9 bases between. CDR3 length equals 14 residues. Germline assignment: CDR1 LNHDA and CDR2 SQIVND (reference sequence). CDR3 nucleotide sequence: TGTGCCAGTAGTATAGGTCGGGGGTACTATGGCTACACCTTC. This codes for CASSIGRGYYGYTF.

This clonotype was picked up many times. The chain uses TRBV12-3 or TRBV12-4 and TRBJ2-4, with D hard to call. V lost 6 bases, J lost 11 bases, and 20 bases lay in between. The CDR3 totals 14 residues. DNA for the CDR3: TGTGCCAGCAGCCCGGACCCAGACCGACCGGTTCAGTACTTC. Translated: CASSPDPDRPVQYF.

This clonotype was recorded at least ten times. CDR3 region: CASSFSPGPEGTQYF. The CDR3 coding sequence is TGTGCCAGCAGCTTTTCACCGGGACCCGAAGGGACCCAGTACTTC. The chain has TRBV7-2 and TRBJ2-5, with D perhaps assigned TRBD1 or TRBD2 (5 bases each). The CDR3 covers 15 residues. The ends were cut back, 3 bases at V and 7 bases at J, with 18 bases in the middle. Germline CDR1 and CDR2: SGHTA and FQGNSA. Full variable domain (rest looked up from reference TRBV7-2 and TRBJ2-5): GAGVSQSPSNKVTEKGKDVELRCDPISGHTALYWYRQSLGQGLEFLIYFQGNSAPDKSGLPSDRFSAERTGGSVSTLTIQRTQQEDSAVYLCASSFSPGPEGTQYFGPGTRLLVL.

This clonotype came up many times. This chain uses TRBV12-3 or TRBV12-4 with TRBJ1-6; D may be TRBD1 (6 bases). The CDR3 has 14 amino acids. V was trimmed by 7 bases and J by 4 bases, leaving 11 bases between them. The CDR3 sequence is CASTLQGYNSPLHF. CDR3 coding DNA: TGTGCCAGCACATTACAGGGATATAATTCACCCCTCCACTTT.

This rearrangement joins TRBV27 to TRBJ2-7; D might be TRBD2 (5 bases). V was clipped by 6 bases and J by 0 bases, with 15 bases between them. Germline V gives CDR1 MNHEY, CDR2 SMNVEV (reference sequence). This CDR3 comprises 15 residues. The CDR3 sequence is CASSRNLEASYEQYF. The CDR3 nucleotides are TGTGCCAGCAGCAGAAACTTGGAGGCCTCCTACGAGCAGTACTTC.

In this sample, this clonotype turned up many times. The V gene is TRBV25-1, the J gene TRBJ1-3, with 7 bases that match TRBD1. Trimming removed 4 bases from V and 0 bases from J; junction bases left unmatched: 6. Germline CDR1 MGHDK, CDR2 SYGVNS. This CDR3 has 16 amino acids. CDR3 coding DNA: TGTGCCAGCAGTGGTGGGACAGATTTCTCTGGAAACACCATATATTTT. Amino acids: CASSGGTDFSGNTIYF. The whole variable domain, remainder taken from reference TRBV25-1 and TRBJ1-3, is EADIYQTPRYLVIGTGKKITLECSQTMGHDKMYWYQQDPGMELHLIHYSYGVNSTEKGDLSSESTVSRIRTEHFPLTLESARPSHTSQYLCASSGGTDFSGNTIYFGEGSWLTVV.

V usage is TRBV7-8 and J usage is TRBJ2-5; a possible D gene is TRBD2 (5 bases). CDR3 length equals 15 residues. V shed 1 base and J shed 5 bases, with 14 bases lying between them. Germline CDR1 SGHVS, CDR2 FQNEAQ. The DNA of the CDR3 is TGTGCCAGCAGCTTAGTTGGTGGGAGAGTGGAGACCCAGTACTTC. It specifies CASSLVGGRVETQYF.

The sample holds many counts of this clonotype. The V call is TRBV19, the J call TRBJ1-1, with TRBD1 matching over 10 bases. This CDR3 spans 14 amino acids. Germline V gives CDR1 LNHDA, CDR2 SQIVND (reference sequence). Trimming cost V 8 bases and J 4 bases; bases outside gene matches: 7. DNA for the CDR3: TGTGCCAGTCACCGACAGGGGGCTTTCACTGAAGCTTTCTTT. Its protein product is CASHRQGAFTEAFF.

This clonotype was detected many times. The rearrangement links TRBV28 to TRBJ2-7; no definite D call. Germline loops: CDR1 MDHEN, CDR2 SYDVKM. The CDR3 spans 13 residues. Trimming shortened V by 7 bases and J by 3 bases, and 13 bases separated the two germline ends. The DNA for the CDR3 is TGTGCCAGCACTAATGCGGAAGGCTACGAGCAGTACTTC. This sequence encodes CASTNAEGYEQYF.

This clonotype has just a few counts. This rearrangement joins TRBV9 to TRBJ2-1, with D possibly TRBD2 on 7 matching bases. The germline V gene encodes CDR1 SGDLS and CDR2 YYNGEE. This CDR3 has 14 residues. V lost 3 bases and J lost 8, with 15 bases in between. Here the CDR3 DNA reads TGTGCCAGCAGCGCAGATCCGGGGGGCGATGAGCAGTTCTTC. It codes for CASSADPGGDEQFF. The whole variable domain, remainder taken from reference TRBV9 and TRBJ2-1, is DSGVTQTPKHLITATGQRVTLRCSPRSGDLSVYWYQQSLDQGLQFLIQYYNGEERAKGNILERFSAQQFPDLHSELNLSSLELGDSALYFCASSADPGGDEQFFGPGTRLTVL.

The table lists this clonotype with many counts. The chain uses TRBV28 and TRBJ2-7; D gene uncertain. Germline CDR1 reads MDHEN; CDR2 reads SYDVKM. There are 13 residues in the CDR3. Between the trimmed V and J ends, which lost 7 bases and 5 bases, there was a span of 15 bases. CDR3: CASTTPSANEQYF. The CDR3 DNA sequence: TGTGCCAGCACCACTCCGAGCGCTAACGAGCAGTACTTC.

This chain connects TRBV6-2 or TRBV6-3 to TRBJ2-7; TRBD2 agrees at 11 bases. The V segment lost 7 bases and the J segment 4 bases; nucleotides outside the gene matches: 9. CDR3 length: 15 amino acids. Germline lookup yields CDR1 MNHEY and CDR2 SVGEGT. This CDR3 is CASTAGTSGLYEQYF. CDR3 sequence (DNA): TGTGCCAGCACTGCCGGGACTAGCGGACTATACGAGCAGTACTTC.

The table lists this clonotype with many counts. CDR3 DNA: TGTGCCACTTCGGACAGTTCGCGACAGTACTTC. Protein product: CATSDSSRQYF. The rearrangement links TRBV28 to TRBJ2-7; possibly TRBD1 for D (6 bases). Trimming shortened V by 10 bases and J by 10 bases, and 17 bases separated the two germline ends. Germline V lookup: CDR1 MDHEN, CDR2 SYDVKM. This CDR3 spans 11 amino acids.

Only a few counts were recorded for this clonotype. V and J are TRBV2 and TRBJ2-2; tentatively, D is TRBD1 (5 bases). CDR3 length: 16 residues. Germline CDR1 and CDR2: SNHLY and FYNNEI. Trimming shortened V by 7 bases and J by 3 bases, and 18 bases separated the two germline ends. The CDR3 is CASKATTATYTGELFF. CDR3 nucleotides: TGTGCCAGCAAAGCTACGACAGCCACCTACACCGGGGAGCTGTTTTTT.

In its sample, this clonotype was seen many times. J is TRBJ2-7 and V is TRBV28, with D perhaps matching TRBD1 or TRBD2 (5 bases each). This CDR3 has 14 amino acids. CDR1 is MDHEN and CDR2 is SYDVKM in the germline V gene. V was trimmed by 5 bases and J by 3 bases, leaving 14 bases between them. CDR3 residues: CASSRDQGFYEQYF. The CDR3 DNA sequence: TGTGCCAGCAGTCGGGACCAGGGCTTCTACGAGCAGTACTTC. The entire variable domain, with the rest obtained from reference TRBV28 and TRBJ2-7, is as follows: DVKVTQSSRYLVKRTGEKVFLECVQDMDHENMFWYRQDPGLGLRLIYFSYDVKMKEKGDIPEGYSVSREKKERFSLILESASTNQTSMYLCASSRDQGFYEQYFGPGTRLTVT.

The table lists this clonotype with many counts. The rearrangement uses TRBV6-5 and TRBJ2-2; 7 positions match TRBD2. Germline V gene data show CDR1 as MNHEY and CDR2 as SVGAGI. CDR3 length equals 14 residues. V lost 7 bases, J lost 0 bases, and 2 bases stayed unmatched. This CDR3 reads CASKSGANTGELFF. The CDR3 region has the DNA TGTGCCAGCAAGAGCGGGGCGAACACCGGGGAGCTGTTTTTT.

This clonotype was detected many times. The chain links TRBV7-2 to TRBJ2-7; D is unresolved. The CDR3 extends over 13 amino acids. V was cut by 1 base and J by 7 bases, with 11 bases left in between. CDR1 and CDR2 from the germline V gene are SGHTA and FQGNSA. CDR3 nucleotide sequence: TGTGCCAGCAGCTTAGTCTTAGATGGGGAGCAGTACTTC. It encodes CASSLVLDGEQYF.

Many counts were recorded for this clonotype. V and J are TRBV19 and TRBJ2-7, with D possibly being TRBD2 (6 bases). The length of the CDR3 is 14 residues. Per germline, CDR1 LNHDA and CDR2 SQIVND (reference sequence). V gave up 4 bases and J gave up 1 base, with 11 bases separating them. The CDR3 sequence: CASSKVGGSYEQYF. The CDR3 DNA is TGTGCCAGTAGTAAAGTGGGGGGTTCCTACGAGCAGTACTTC.

This clonotype was recorded at least ten times. This rearrangement joins TRBV6-2 or TRBV6-3 to TRBJ2-5, with D perhaps TRBD1 (6 bases). Germline CDR1 is MNHEY and CDR2 is SVGEGT. V lost 2 bases and J 4 bases, leaving 20 bases between the germline ends. The CDR3 covers 17 residues. The CDR3 loop reads CASSYPRKTGKRETQYF. CDR3 DNA: TGTGCCAGCAGTTACCCGAGAAAAACAGGGAAGAGAGAGACCCAGTACTTC.

The V gene is TRBV13, the J gene TRBJ2-1; tentatively, D is TRBD2 (6 bases). The CDR3 totals 15 residues. CDR1 and CDR2 from the germline V gene are PRHDT and FYEKMQ (reference sequence). Trimming shortened V by 5 bases and J by 3 bases, and 14 bases separated the two germline ends. CDR3 sequence: CASSLRLEVYNEQFF. CDR3 nucleotides: TGTGCCAGCAGCCTGCGACTAGAGGTCTACAATGAGCAGTTCTTC.

This clonotype was detected ten times or more. The gene calls are TRBV6-5 and TRBJ2-7; no definite D call. The V gene's germline CDR1 is MNHEY and CDR2 SVGAGI. This CDR3 contains 13 residues. V was trimmed by 2 bases and J by 2 bases, leaving 7 bases between them. In nucleotides, the CDR3 is TGTGCCAGCAGTTACGGCTTCCCCTACGAGCAGTACTTC. Protein sequence: CASSYGFPYEQYF.

This clonotype came up many times. The chain has TRBV2 and TRBJ2-7; the D gene could be TRBD1 or TRBD2 (5 bases each). With 5 bases removed from V and 0 bases from J, the gap between germline ends came to 14 bases. Germline lookup yields CDR1 SNHLY and CDR2 FYNNEI. The CDR3 totals 15 residues. CDR3 nucleotide sequence: TGTGCCAGCAGTTACCGGGACGGTTACTCCTACGAGCAGTACTTC. As protein: CASSYRDGYSYEQYF.

In its sample, this clonotype was seen many times. Germline and junction disagree at one end, which may indicate a read error. V and J are TRBV12-3 or TRBV12-4 and TRBJ2-7; TRBD2 matches at 7 bases. This CDR3 comprises 13 residues. Here the CDR3 DNA reads TGTGCCAGCAGTTCAGAGAGCGGGACGGTCACGAACTTC. Its translation: CASSSESGTVTNF.

This clonotype was counted only a few times. This chain joins TRBV19 and TRBJ1-3, with 8 bases that match TRBD1. The CDR3 loop spans 14 amino acids. Germline V CDR1 and CDR2: LNHDA, SQIVND (reference sequence). The ends lost 7 bases at V and 2 bases at J; junction bases unmatched: 4. CDR3 protein: CASTQGAAGNTIYF. Here the CDR3 DNA reads TGTGCCAGTACCCAGGGGGCTGCTGGAAACACCATATATTTT.

Many counts were recorded for this clonotype. The chain couples TRBV6-2 or TRBV6-3 to TRBJ2-2, with a weak D call TRBD2 (5 bases). V dropped 2 bases and J dropped 6 bases, with 13 bases sitting between them. The CDR3 is 15 residues long. CDR1 and CDR2 (germline): MNHEY, SVGEGT. CDR3 region: CASSYSGLRAGELFF. The CDR3 DNA follows: TGTGCCAGCAGTTACAGCGGATTAAGGGCCGGGGAGCTGTTTTTT.

At least ten counts were recorded for this clonotype. CDR3 amino acids: CASSPTEHGGYGYTF. CDR3 DNA sequence: TGTGCCAGCAGTCCAACTGAACATGGTGGGTATGGCTACACCTTC. The V gene is TRBV28, the J gene TRBJ1-2; D remains ambiguous. Germline V lookup: CDR1 MDHEN, CDR2 SYDVKM. The CDR3 has 15 amino acids. V lost 5 bases and J lost 5, with 18 bases in between.